This TCR beta chain was recovered during a study of cytomegalovirus exposure and HLA in healthy donors. Findings and caveats of the study: In an earlier analysis, in some 540 donors, most V segments appeared productive either ~87% or ~30% of the time. Rare sequences made up most TCRs, while some public TCRs were found in many donors.

The PCR made use of 60 Vbeta and 13 Jbeta primers. Generated by immunoSEQ multiplex PCR, the TCRdb table keeps only in-frame clones and is missing some. The table records around 120,000 clones, around 70% of them present only once. Germline V gene sequence: CDR1 SGHAT, CDR2 FQNNGV. This CDR3 is built from 17 residues. Concerning this clone itself: Its antigen is still unknown.

Material for sequencing was PBMCs. This TCR derives from a human donor in good health. The chain employs TRBV11-2 and TRBJ2-5; 12 nucleotides line up with TRBD2. The J call may be incorrect, as the DNA end agrees better with TRBJ2-7. The CDR3 DNA reads as TGTGCCAGCAGCCTAGGGACTAGCGGGTCGATCTCCTACGAGCAGTACTTC. Its translation is CASSLGTSGSISYEQYF.